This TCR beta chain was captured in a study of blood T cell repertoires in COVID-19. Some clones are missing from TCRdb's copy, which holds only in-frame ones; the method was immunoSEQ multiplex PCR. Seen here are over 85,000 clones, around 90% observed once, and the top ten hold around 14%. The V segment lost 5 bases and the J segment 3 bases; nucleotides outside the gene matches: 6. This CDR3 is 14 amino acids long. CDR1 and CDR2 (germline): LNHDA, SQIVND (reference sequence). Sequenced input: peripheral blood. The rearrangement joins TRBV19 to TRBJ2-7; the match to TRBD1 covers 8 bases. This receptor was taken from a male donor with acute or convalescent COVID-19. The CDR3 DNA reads TGTGCCAGTAGTCCGCCGGGACAGGTCTACGAGCAGTACTTC. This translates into CASSPPGQVYEQYF. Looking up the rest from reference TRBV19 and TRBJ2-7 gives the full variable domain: DGGITQSPKYLFRKEGQNVTLSCEQNLNHDAMYWYRQDPGQGLRLIYYSQIVNDFQKGDIAEGYSVSREKKESFPLTVTSAQKNPTAFYLCASSPPGQVYEQYFGPGTRLTVT.